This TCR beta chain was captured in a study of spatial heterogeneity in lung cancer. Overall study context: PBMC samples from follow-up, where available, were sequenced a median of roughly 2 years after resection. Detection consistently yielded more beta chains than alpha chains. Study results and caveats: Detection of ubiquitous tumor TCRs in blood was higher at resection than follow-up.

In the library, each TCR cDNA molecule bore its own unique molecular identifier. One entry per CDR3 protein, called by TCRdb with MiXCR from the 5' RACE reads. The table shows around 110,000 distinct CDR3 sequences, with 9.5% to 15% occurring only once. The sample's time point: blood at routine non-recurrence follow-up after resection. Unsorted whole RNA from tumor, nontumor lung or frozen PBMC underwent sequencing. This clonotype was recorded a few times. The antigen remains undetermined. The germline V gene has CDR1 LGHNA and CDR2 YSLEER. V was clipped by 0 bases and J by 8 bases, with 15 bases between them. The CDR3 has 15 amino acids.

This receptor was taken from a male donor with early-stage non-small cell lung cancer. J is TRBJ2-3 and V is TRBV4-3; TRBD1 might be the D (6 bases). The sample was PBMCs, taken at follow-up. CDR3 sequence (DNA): TGCGCCAGCAGCCAAGATAGGGGCAGGGGCAGTACGCAGTATTTT. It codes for CASSQDRGRGSTQYF.